The T cell receptor beta chain described here comes from a study of cytomegalovirus exposure and HLA in healthy donors (dated by TCRdb to between 2016 and 2019). Broadly, across the study: An earlier analysis of around 600 of the donors reported 276 Gb of sequence data and about 100 million unique TCR beta sequences from roughly 180 million T cells. An early release that covered about 600 HLA-typed donors contained about 300 gigabases of sequencing data and 65 million to 100 million unique TCR sequences. The genetic ancestry cluster associated with self-reported Caucasian donors included 70% to 85% of the roughly 410 genotyped donors. The study aimed to test whether cataloging public T cell receptors could reveal signatures of past pathogen exposure. Using immunosequencing, the study profiled T cell repertoires from some 670 subjects and related those repertoires to cytomegalovirus serostatus. A separate validation cohort of 100 to 150 different subjects was used in addition to the roughly 700-subject first cohort. High-throughput TCR immunosequencing, statistical association of individual TCRs with disease status, and machine learning were combined to predict cytomegalovirus infection status. In a later analysis, previously published TCR beta repertoires from several hundred donors were re-analyzed and high-resolution HLA genotyping was added so that TCR occurrence patterns could be studied. In the later analysis, no new phenotypic data were used to find candidate immune exposures; instead, reliance was placed on TCR beta sequences and their occurrence across donors. To decide whether each TCR beta V gene segment behaved as functional or pseudogenic, an earlier analysis of approximately 600 of the donors relied on high-throughput TCR beta sequencing. Donor age, sex, ethnicity and CMV serostatus were compiled alongside the repertoire data. A later genetic analysis took genome-wide SNP genotypes for about 55% of the roughly 700 donors and used that subset as a discovery cohort. Every discovery cohort repertoire had been produced on one sequencing platform. HLA typing included class I and class II loci at four-digit resolution. Typing coverage differed by locus: A, B, C, DRB1 and DQB1 were typed in about 629-640 donors, DQA1 in 522, DPA1 in roughly 590, and DPB1 in approximately 450. Because of strong linkage in the cohort, a few DR-DQ haplotypes were treated as single units for association and clustering. On average, around 240,000 unique TCR beta nucleotide sequences were sequenced per donor among 398 genotyped donors of the cohort, with roughly 18% of those sequences being non-productive.

Comments on this clone: The specificity of this receptor is unknown. The conserved final phenylalanine or tryptophan is absent from the CDR3, which likely points to a read error.

Receptor libraries were prepared by the immunoSEQ multiplex PCR assay. For the multiplex PCR, a mixture combining 60 forward primers for TCR Vbeta segments and 13 reverse primers for TCR Jbeta segments was used. Amplification of the CDR3 region of rearranged TCR beta genes was performed with a multiplex PCR assay on genomic DNA. The amplified TCR beta libraries were sequenced on the Illumina HiSeq System as 87-base-pair reads. Regarding the original processing steps: In a later analysis, 70 million to 95 million unique TCR beta chains were counted across the roughly 610 repertoires, and around 10 million of these chains were shared by at least two donors. Raw reads were error-corrected and collapsed into unique sequences by a nearest-neighbor algorithm in which closely related sequences were merged to remove PCR and sequencing errors. Alignment of CDR3 sequences to IMGT reference sequences was used to assign V, D and J gene segments. For a sequence to be retained, a match of at least six nucleotides was required to both a V gene segment and a J gene segment. Rearrangements were classified as productive when the CDR3 lacked stop codons and remained in frame with V and J, and all other rearrangements were classified as non-productive. CDR3 was defined by IMGT convention, running from the second conserved V-encoded cysteine to the conserved J-encoded phenylalanine. Sequences without an unambiguous match to a single V gene segment were excluded from the earlier analysis of 450 to 750 of the donors. An earlier analysis of a few hundred of the donors called V segments functional above 56.7% productive rearrangements and segregating when the between-donor standard deviation exceeded 5%. A statistical classification framework was built to diagnose cytomegalovirus status from the catalog of TCR beta chain sequences. V and J gene assignment, in a later analysis, came from comparing TCR nucleotide sequences with IMGT/GENE-DB human TR gene sequences. A later analysis assigned CDR3 sequences and most-parsimonious VDJ recombination scenarios with the TCRdist pipeline. In a later analysis, each TCR beta chain was defined by its CDR3 amino acid sequence together with its V-gene family, and reads without a unique V-gene family were excluded. To address suspected cross-contamination and a sequencing artifact, a later analysis removed over 500 highly shared, low-generation-probability nucleotide sequences. A later analysis calculated a clonal expansion index for each public chain from normalized within-repertoire ranks of inferred template counts. In a later analysis, generation probabilities were computed with a VDJ recombination model fitted to out-of-frame rearrangements, and the resulting probabilities were checked against IGoR. In a later analysis, TCR-TCR, TCR-HLA and TCR-CMV co-occurrence was scored with hypergeometric tests, and a repertoire-size bias correction was applied to TCR pairs. To estimate false discovery rates, a later analysis permuted the HLA or CMV assignments 20 times. In a later analysis, co-occurring TCRs were grouped with DBSCAN, and TCRdist sequence similarity was added when clustering was performed within HLA-allele-positive subsets. Co-occurrence clustering excluded repertoires with fewer than 30,000 or more than 120,000 public chains, plus five with anomalous nucleotide sharing. In TCRdb, the immuneACCESS table is reduced to in-frame sequences with V and J assigned. These tables do not hold every clone; where another copy was compared, an unresolved V gene accounts for under half, and the others remain unexplained. V and J calls and clone size come straight from that table; D and trimming were deduced from the DNA. The sample data list 150,000 to 200,000 clones, and approximately 80% of these were observed just once. Of the sample, 9% to 10% is held by the ten largest clones.

General conclusions and limits of the study: Because HLA typing was unavailable for some donors at each locus, only the typed subset was used in association tests. The classifier was reported to diagnose cytomegalovirus status with high specificity and sensitivity in both the original and validation cohorts. In this cohort, only TCR beta chains were sequenced, and detectable features were limited by the absence of alpha or paired-chain data. The study gave a list of more than 150 TCR beta chains associated with cytomegalovirus. Because counts were too low, seventeen rarely observed V segments, including chromosome 9 orphons, were excluded from the earlier analysis of fewer than 650 of the donors. Linkage disequilibrium might explain the correlated functional status among segregating V segments, but an unknown experimental factor could not be ruled out. In an earlier analysis of some 640 of the donors, most TCR beta V segments were observed in productive rearrangements about 90% or about 30% of the time, broadly matching IMGT annotations. A later analysis found that TCR association rates varied across HLA loci, with DRB1 alleles showing the most associated TCRs and HLA-C alleles the fewest. According to a later analysis, most CMV-associated TCR beta chains appeared to be HLA-restricted, and the HLA associations seemed to be driven largely by CMV exposure. The authors suggested that the approach could potentially be generalized to other disease states and immunological phenotypes. Roughly uniform sequencing depth across donors was assumed in presence/absence analyses, although this assumption may not hold. Most TCR sequences were seen in very few donors, while some public TCRs were found in many individuals. In a later analysis, HLA-associated TCR beta chains were found to be more clonally expanded and to have lower generation probabilities than equally common non-associated chains. A few of the identified cytomegalovirus-associated TCR beta chains were confirmed in vitro to be specific for cytomegalovirus antigens. Several of the top co-occurrence clusters appeared to be linked to parvovirus B19, influenza, CMV and Epstein-Barr virus, according to a later analysis. Some IMGT-functional V segments, including TRBV6-2 and TRBV6-3, could not be told apart with the 87-base-pair reads, so those segments were excluded. V-gene and J-gene trimming of TCR beta chains was associated with a missense DCLRE1C variant in a later genetic analysis, and the association was replicated in an independent cohort. A further reported finding was that TCR beta sequences accurately predicted the HLA-A and HLA-B alleles for most subjects in the first cohort. Specific HLA alleles were associated with about 17,000 TCR beta sequences at a false discovery rate of 0.05 in a later analysis. Strong co-occurrence of HLA alleles, especially DR and DQ, made assigning TCR associations to individual alleles difficult. Immune exposure information for the cohort was limited to CMV serostatus. A group of highly shared sequence variants was considered likely to be a technical artifact of the sequencing pipeline. In a later genetic analysis, fewer N-insertions in productive TCRs were reported among donors in an Asian-associated ancestry cluster than the approximately 710-donor mean.

The cohort was made up of approximately 670 healthy bone marrow donors. At the time of sampling, every cohort member was nominally healthy, though immune exposures that went unrecorded were likely present. The donor tested CMV seropositive and was one of the 289 seropositive cohort members. A peripheral blood sample was provided by each donor, and peripheral blood mononuclear cells were used for TCR beta sequencing. The Qiagen DNeasy Blood Extraction Kit was used to extract genomic DNA from the blood cell samples. A distance of 19 bases separates the germline ends of V and J, which lose 1 base and 12 bases respectively. The CDR3 region is 16 residues in length, termini included. The DNA shown is the 48-base CDR3, in frame from base 1. Looking up the germline V gene yields CDR1 WSHSY and CDR2 SAAADI.

Sample: PBMCs. The chain is encoded by TRBV10-2 joined to TRBJ1-6, with TRBD1 as a weak D call on 6 bases. This receptor was identified in a young man in good health and CMV-seropositive. Here is the DNA: TGCGCCAGCAGTGAGTGGACAGTTTATGAGCCGGTACCCCTCCACCTT. Translated, it gives CASSEWTVYEPVPLHL.